The 21 T cell receptor beta chains listed next were all sequenced from one sample in a study of Ad26.COV2.S vaccination and SARS-CoV-2 variants. Treatment given: over 15 received Ad26.COV2.S at low or high dose, single or two shots; 5 received placebo; per-sample allocation not given. Samples analyzed were those drawn on day 63 after the first vaccine or placebo injection. Produced via immunoSEQ multiplex PCR; TCRdb's table is partial and in-frame only. The profile shows 350,000 to 400,000 clones, 75% to 90% of them singletons. The input for sequencing was peripheral blood, taken in a trial of Ad26.COV2.S vaccine versus placebo. Every receptor here comes from a person between 18 and 59 years old who received the Ad26.COV2.S COVID-19 vaccine or a placebo.

The chain combines TRBV7-9 with TRBJ2-1; 8 positions match TRBD1. Germline CDR1 and CDR2: SEHNR and FQNEAQ (reference sequence). J gave up 6 bases and V 5 bases, and 3 bases lay outside the gene matches. This CDR3 has 13 amino acids. CDR3 coding DNA: TGTGCCAGCAGCGACAGGGGCCCCAATGAGCAGTTCTTC. This gives the protein CASSDRGPNEQFF.

This CDR3 reads CATSPASGYTQYF. CDR3 nucleotides: TGTGCCACCAGTCCGGCTAGCGGATATACGCAGTATTTT. J is TRBJ2-3 and V is TRBV24-1; 7 bases match TRBD2. V lost 6 bases to trimming and J lost 7 bases; unmatched junction nucleotides: 6. The CDR3 extends over 13 amino acids. Germline CDR1 and CDR2: KGHDR and SFDVKD.

This clone was recorded once. The J gene is TRBJ2-7, the V gene TRBV27, with TRBD1 identical over 8 bases. This CDR3 is built from 14 residues. Per the germline V gene, CDR1 is MNHEY and CDR2 is SMNVEV (reference sequence). The V gene end was trimmed by 7 bases and the J gene end by 5 bases; junction bases not matched to a gene: 10. The CDR3 here is CASNLGQGSNEQYF. CDR3 nucleotides: TGTGCCAGCAACCTCGGACAGGGTTCCAACGAGCAGTACTTC.

The V and J genes are TRBV10-3 and TRBJ2-3, with TRBD2 identical over 9 bases. The CDR3 spans 15 residues. CDR1 and CDR2 from the germline V gene are ENHRY and SYGVKD. V shed 10 bases and J 5 bases; nucleotides not matched to a gene: 13. The CDR3 coding sequence is TGTGCCAACTCTATTAGCGGGAGCCAGGGAGATACGCAGTATTTT. It encodes CANSISGSQGDTQYF.

The genes are TRBV6-4 and TRBJ2-1; D is possibly TRBD1 or TRBD2 (5 bases each). V was clipped by 3 bases and J by 7 bases, with 13 bases between them. The CDR3 runs to 14 residues. The germline gives CDR1 MRHNA, CDR2 SNTAGT. The CDR3 sequence: CASSERPGGNEQFF. CDR3 nucleotide sequence: TGTGCCAGCAGTGAAAGGCCTGGGGGAAATGAGCAGTTCTTC.

This chain connects TRBV6-6 to TRBJ1-5, with unresolved D. Trimming left V 7 bases short and J 5 bases short, with 9 bases between. The CDR3 loop spans 12 amino acids. In germline, CDR1 is MNHNY, CDR2 SVGAGI (reference sequence). DNA for the CDR3: TGTGCCAGCACCTCTAGGGATCAGCCCCAGCATTTT. Its protein product is CASTSRDQPQHF.

This chain connects TRBV29-1 to TRBJ1-4; D gene ambiguous. Germline CDR1 SQVTM, CDR2 ANQGSEA. This CDR3 contains 15 residues. V was trimmed by 0 bases and J by 0 bases, leaving 8 bases between them. The CDR3: CSVEDFSATNEKLFF. As DNA, the CDR3 is TGCAGCGTTGAAGACTTCTCGGCAACTAATGAAAAACTGTTTTTT. The variable domain in full, with the rest retrieved from reference TRBV29-1 and TRBJ1-4, is SAVISQKPSRDICQRGTSLTIQCQVDSQVTMMFWYRQQPGQSLTLIATANQGSEATYESGFVIDKFPISRPNLTFSTLTVSNMSPEDSSIYLCSVEDFSATNEKLFFGSGTQLSVL.

Note on this clone: The limits of the CDR3 on the DNA are not certain, so only TCRdb's listed CDR3 is given. This rearrangement joins TRBV7-9 to TRBJ1-1; the DNA was not compared with TRBD1, the D call given in the table. Counting both end residues, the CDR3 totals 16 amino acids. In germline, CDR1 is SEHNR, CDR2 FQNEAQ (reference sequence). CDR3 amino acids: CASSFGPGRGDTEAFF.

V usage is TRBV28 and J usage is TRBJ2-2; perhaps D is TRBD1 or TRBD2 (5 bases each). This CDR3 has 14 residues. V lost 2 bases, J lost 6 bases, and 10 bases lay in between. The V gene's germline CDR1 is MDHEN and CDR2 SYDVKM. DNA of the CDR3: TGTGCCAGCAGTTTAGGGGGATTGTCCGGGGAGCTGTTTTTT. Encoded protein: CASSLGGLSGELFF. Supplemented by reference TRBV28 and TRBJ2-2, the full variable domain reads DVKVTQSSRYLVKRTGEKVFLECVQDMDHENMFWYRQDPGLGLRLIYFSYDVKMKEKGDIPEGYSVSREKKERFSLILESASTNQTSMYLCASSLGGLSGELFFGEGSRLTVL.

For the CDR3, the DNA is TGTGCCAGCAGTGCTGAACTAGCGGGAGTGGGGACCCAGTACTTC. This translates into CASSAELAGVGTQYF. The chain has TRBV2 and TRBJ2-5; 11 nucleotides line up with TRBD2. Unmatched junction bases numbered 8, after V lost 4 bases and J lost 7 bases. The CDR3 length is 15 residues. CDR1 is SNHLY, CDR2 FYNNEI, per germline.

The chain is built from TRBV6-6 and TRBJ2-1, with 13 bases that match TRBD2. The junction had 6 bases not matched to a gene; V was cut back by 9 bases and J by 10 bases. This CDR3 is built from 13 residues. Germline CDR1 is MNHNY and CDR2 is SVGAGI (reference sequence). The CDR3 is CASRLAGGGEQFF. The CDR3 nucleotides read TGTGCCAGTAGACTAGCGGGAGGAGGGGAGCAGTTCTTC.

The chain combines TRBV18 with TRBJ2-1; D may be TRBD1 (7 bases). The V and J ends lost 2 bases and 10 bases respectively, with 15 bases between them. Germline CDR1 and CDR2: KGHSH and LQKENI. This CDR3 is built from 14 residues. CDR3 region: CASSPLEGAGEQFF. CDR3 nucleotide sequence: TGTGCCAGCTCACCATTGGAGGGGGCCGGGGAGCAGTTCTTC.

This rearrangement joins TRBV2 to TRBJ1-5, with unresolved D. From germline, CDR1 is SNHLY and CDR2 FYNNEI. Deletions cut 4 bases from V and 4 bases from J, with 8 bases between. This CDR3 contains 13 residues. The CDR3 loop reads CASSAGNNQPQHF. The CDR3 DNA reads as TGTGCCAGCAGTGCGGGGAATAATCAGCCCCAGCATTTT.

This clone was found once. The chain links TRBV6-2 or TRBV6-3 to TRBJ2-7; no definite D call. V shed 2 bases and J shed 2 bases, with 13 bases lying between them. Germline-derived CDR1 and CDR2 are MNHEY and SVGEGT. The CDR3 is made up of 15 amino acids. CDR3 in amino acids: CASSYSLYNAYEQYF. Here the CDR3 DNA reads TGTGCCAGCAGTTACAGTCTTTATAATGCCTACGAGCAGTACTTC.

The J gene is TRBJ2-5, the V gene TRBV30, with a weak D call TRBD2 (7 bases). CDR3 length equals 13 residues. With 6 bases removed from V and 5 bases from J, the gap between germline ends came to 16 bases. Germline CDR1 is GTSNPN and CDR2 is SVGIG (reference sequence). CDR3 residues: CACDGGRGETQYF. DNA for the CDR3: TGTGCCTGCGACGGGGGGCGCGGGGAGACCCAGTACTTC.

This clone was recorded only once. V usage is TRBV5-4 and J usage is TRBJ2-3, with D maybe TRBD2 (6 bases). The CDR3 contains 15 residues. CDR1 SGHNT and CDR2 YYREEE come from the germline V gene (reference sequence). V dropped 4 bases and J dropped 1 base, with 13 bases sitting between them. DNA of the CDR3: TGTGCCAGCAGCACCAGACTAGGTGGCACAGATACGCAGTATTTT. Its translation is CASSTRLGGTDTQYF. The variable domain in full, with the rest retrieved from reference TRBV5-4 and TRBJ2-3, is ETGVTQSPTHLIKTRGQQVTLRCSSQSGHNTVSWYQQALGQGPQFIFQYYREEENGRGNFPPRFSGLQFPNYSSELNVNALELDDSALYLCASSTRLGGTDTQYFGPGTRLTVL.

The rearrangement uses TRBV7-6 and TRBJ2-7; the D gene could be TRBD1 or TRBD2 (5 bases each). The length of the CDR3 is 15 residues. CDR1 and CDR2 from the germline V gene are SGHVS and FNYEAQ. V lost 5 bases and J lost 0, with 14 bases in between. CDR3 protein: CASSRGAGSSYEQYF. CDR3 sequence (DNA): TGTGCCAGCAGCCGAGGGGCAGGGAGCTCCTACGAGCAGTACTTC.

V usage is TRBV30 and J usage is TRBJ1-3, with a weak D call TRBD1 (5 bases). The CDR3 sequence is 13 residues long. Germline values: CDR1 GTSNPN, CDR2 SVGIG (reference sequence). V was clipped by 3 bases and J by 4 bases, with 10 bases between them. The DNA for the CDR3 is TGTGCCTGGAGCCCAGGGTCGGGAAACACCATATATTTT. This gives the protein CAWSPGSGNTIYF. The full variable domain, in which reference TRBV30 and TRBJ1-3 provide the parts outside the CDR3, is SQTIHQWPATLVQPVGSPLSLECTVEGTSNPNLYWYRQAAGRGLQLLFYSVGIGQISSEVPQNLSASRPQDRQFILSSKKLLLSDSGFYLCAWSPGSGNTIYFGEGSWLTVV.

The chain combines TRBV5-6 with TRBJ2-1; maybe TRBD2 (5 bases). CDR1 SGHDT and CDR2 YYEEEE come from the germline V gene. The CDR3 loop spans 14 amino acids. Trimming stripped 6 bases from V and 1 base from J, with 11 bases between. CDR3 region: CASTFPGSYNEQFF. Written as DNA, the CDR3 is TGTGCCAGCACCTTCCCGGGATCCTACAATGAGCAGTTCTTC. Full variable domain (outside the CDR3, taken from reference TRBV5-6 and TRBJ2-1): DAGVTQSPTHLIKTRGQQVTLRCSPKSGHDTVSWYQQALGQGPQFIFQYYEEEERQRGNFPDRFSGHQFPNYSSELNVNALLLGDSALYLCASTFPGSYNEQFFGPGTRLTVL.

V is TRBV27 and J is TRBJ1-6; no definite D call. This CDR3 has 16 amino acids. Germline CDR1 and CDR2: MNHEY and SMNVEV (reference sequence). Trimming cost V 1 base and J 9 bases, with 16 bases left between them. CDR3 amino acids: CASSLLVPGVGSPLHF. CDR3 bases: TGTGCCAGCAGTTTATTAGTTCCCGGAGTCGGTTCACCCCTCCACTTT.

The V gene is TRBV9, the J gene TRBJ2-7, with D maybe TRBD2 (6 bases). The CDR3 consists of 13 residues. The germline gives CDR1 SGDLS, CDR2 YYNGEE. The V end lost 5 bases, the J end lost 4 bases, and 13 bases lay between the germline ends. DNA of the CDR3: TGTGCCAGCAGTACAACTAGCTTTTACGAGCAGTACTTC. Amino acids: CASSTTSFYEQYF.